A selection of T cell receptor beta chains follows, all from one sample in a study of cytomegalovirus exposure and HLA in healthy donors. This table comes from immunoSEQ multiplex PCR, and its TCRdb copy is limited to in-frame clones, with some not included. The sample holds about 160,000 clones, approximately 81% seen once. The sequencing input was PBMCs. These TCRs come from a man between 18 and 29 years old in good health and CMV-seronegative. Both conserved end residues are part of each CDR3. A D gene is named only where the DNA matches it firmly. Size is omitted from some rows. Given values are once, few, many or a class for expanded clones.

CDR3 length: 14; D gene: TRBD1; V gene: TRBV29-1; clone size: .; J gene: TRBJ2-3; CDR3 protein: CSVRPQGGTDTQYF; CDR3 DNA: TGCAGCGTAAGACCCCAGGGGGGCACAGATACGCAGTATTTT
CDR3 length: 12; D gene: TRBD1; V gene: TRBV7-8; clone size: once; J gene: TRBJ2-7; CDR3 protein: CASQAGGHEQYF; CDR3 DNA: TGTGCCAGCCAGGCAGGGGGCCACGAGCAGTACTTC
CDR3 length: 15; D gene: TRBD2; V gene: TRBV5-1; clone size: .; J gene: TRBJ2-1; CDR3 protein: CASSLVTSLYNEQFF; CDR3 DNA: TGCGCCAGCAGCTTGGTGACTAGCCTCTACAATGAGCAGTTCTTC
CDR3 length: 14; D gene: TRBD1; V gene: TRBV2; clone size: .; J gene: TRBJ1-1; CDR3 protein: CASSVRGQGTEAFF; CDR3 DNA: TGTGCCAGCAGTGTTCGGGGACAGGGCACTGAAGCTTTCTTT
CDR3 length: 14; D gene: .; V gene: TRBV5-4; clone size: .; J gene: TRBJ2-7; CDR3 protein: CASSFRAGDYEQYF; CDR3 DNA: TGTGCCAGCAGCTTCCGGGCAGGGGACTACGAGCAGTACTTC
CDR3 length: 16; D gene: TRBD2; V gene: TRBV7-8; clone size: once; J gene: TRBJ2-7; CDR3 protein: CASSFKLAGTSYEQYF; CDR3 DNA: TGTGCCAGCAGCTTTAAACTAGCGGGCACTTCCTACGAGCAGTACTTC
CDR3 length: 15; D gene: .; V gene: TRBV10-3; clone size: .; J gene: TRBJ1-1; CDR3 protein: CAISESAGEGTEAFF; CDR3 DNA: TGTGCCATCAGTGAGTCGGCAGGGGAGGGCACTGAAGCTTTCTTT
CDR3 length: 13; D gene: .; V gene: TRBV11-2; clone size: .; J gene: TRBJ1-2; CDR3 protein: CASTTGATNGYTF; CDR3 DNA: TGTGCCAGCACCACTGGGGCCACGAATGGCTACACCTTC
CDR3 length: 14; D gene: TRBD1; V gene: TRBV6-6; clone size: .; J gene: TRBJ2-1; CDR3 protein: CASSYGTAYNEQFF; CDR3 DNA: TGTGCCAGCAGTTACGGGACAGCATACAATGAGCAGTTCTTC
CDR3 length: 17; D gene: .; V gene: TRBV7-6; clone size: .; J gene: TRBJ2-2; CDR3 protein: CASSLFIGGGSTGELFF; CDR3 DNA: TGTGCCAGCAGCTTGTTTATCGGGGGAGGTAGCACCGGGGAGCTGTTTTTT
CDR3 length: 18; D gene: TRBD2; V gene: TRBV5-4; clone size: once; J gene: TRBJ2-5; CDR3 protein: CASSSLVPGLAGGETQYF; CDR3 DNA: TGTGCCAGCAGCTCTTTAGTACCGGGACTAGCGGGGGGCGAGACCCAGTACTTC
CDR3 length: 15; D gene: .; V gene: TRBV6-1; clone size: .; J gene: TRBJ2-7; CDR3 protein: CASSESRGLGYEQYF; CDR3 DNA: TGTGCCAGCAGTGAAAGTAGAGGGCTTGGTTACGAGCAGTACTTC
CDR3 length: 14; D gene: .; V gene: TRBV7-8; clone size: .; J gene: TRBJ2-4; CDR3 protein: CASGKGLAKNIQYF; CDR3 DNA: TGTGCCAGCGGCAAGGGGTTAGCCAAAAACATTCAGTACTTC
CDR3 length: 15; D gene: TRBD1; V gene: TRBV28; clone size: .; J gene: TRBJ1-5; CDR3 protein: CASSYRDRTNQPQHF; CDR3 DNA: TGTGCCAGCAGTTACCGGGACAGGACTAATCAGCCCCAGCATTTT
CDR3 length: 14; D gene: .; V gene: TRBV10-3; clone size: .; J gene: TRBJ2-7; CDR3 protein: CAISERTDPYEQYF; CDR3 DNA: TGTGCCATCAGTGAAAGGACAGATCCCTACGAGCAGTACTTC
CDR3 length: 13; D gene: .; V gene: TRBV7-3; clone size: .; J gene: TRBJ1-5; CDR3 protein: CASSVNRNQPQHF; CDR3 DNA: TGTGCCAGCAGCGTCAACAGGAATCAGCCCCAGCATTTT
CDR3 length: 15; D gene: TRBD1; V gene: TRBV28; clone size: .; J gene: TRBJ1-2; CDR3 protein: CASYGTGGSNYGYTF; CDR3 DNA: TGTGCCAGCTACGGGACAGGGGGCTCTAACTATGGCTACACCTTC
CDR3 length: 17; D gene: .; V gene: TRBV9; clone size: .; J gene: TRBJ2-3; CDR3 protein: CASSPHRDTVSGDTQYF; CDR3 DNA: TGTGCCAGCAGCCCCCACCGGGACACGGTCTCGGGGGATACGCAGTATTTT